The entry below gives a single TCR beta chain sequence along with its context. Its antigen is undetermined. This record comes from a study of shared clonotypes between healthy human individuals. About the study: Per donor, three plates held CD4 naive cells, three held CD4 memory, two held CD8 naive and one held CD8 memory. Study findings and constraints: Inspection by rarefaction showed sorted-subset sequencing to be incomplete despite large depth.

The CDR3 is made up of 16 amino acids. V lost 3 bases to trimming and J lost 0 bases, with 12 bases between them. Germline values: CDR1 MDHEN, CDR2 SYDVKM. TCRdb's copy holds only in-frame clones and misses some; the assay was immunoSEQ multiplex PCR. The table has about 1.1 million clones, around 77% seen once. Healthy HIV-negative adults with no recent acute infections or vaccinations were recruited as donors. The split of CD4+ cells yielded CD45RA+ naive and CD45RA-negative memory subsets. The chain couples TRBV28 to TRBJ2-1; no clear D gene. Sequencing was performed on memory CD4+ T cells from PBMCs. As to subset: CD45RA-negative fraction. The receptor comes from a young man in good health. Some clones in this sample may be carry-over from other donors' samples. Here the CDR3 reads CASSFFPASSYNEQFF. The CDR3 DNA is TGTGCCAGCAGTTTTTTTCCGGCCAGCTCCTACAATGAGCAGTTCTTC. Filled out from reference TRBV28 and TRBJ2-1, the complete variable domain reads DVKVTQSSRYLVKRTGEKVFLECVQDMDHENMFWYRQDPGLGLRLIYFSYDVKMKEKGDIPEGYSVSREKKERFSLILESASTNQTSMYLCASSFFPASSYNEQFFGPGTRLTVL.